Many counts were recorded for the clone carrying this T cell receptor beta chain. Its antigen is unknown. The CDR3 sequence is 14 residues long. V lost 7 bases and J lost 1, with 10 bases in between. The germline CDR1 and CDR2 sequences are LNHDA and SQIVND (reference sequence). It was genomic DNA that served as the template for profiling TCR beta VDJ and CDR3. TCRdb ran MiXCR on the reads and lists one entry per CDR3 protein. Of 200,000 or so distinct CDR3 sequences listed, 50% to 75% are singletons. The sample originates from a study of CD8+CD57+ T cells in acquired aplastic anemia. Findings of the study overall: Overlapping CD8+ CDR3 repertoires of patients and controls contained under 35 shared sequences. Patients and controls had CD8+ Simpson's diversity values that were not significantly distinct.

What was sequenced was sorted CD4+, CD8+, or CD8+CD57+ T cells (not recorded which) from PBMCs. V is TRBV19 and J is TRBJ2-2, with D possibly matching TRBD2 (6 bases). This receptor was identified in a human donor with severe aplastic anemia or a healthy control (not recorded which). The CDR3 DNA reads TGTGCCAGTATTGGGCGGGGGAACACCGGGGAGCTGTTTTTT. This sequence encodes CASIGRGNTGELFF.